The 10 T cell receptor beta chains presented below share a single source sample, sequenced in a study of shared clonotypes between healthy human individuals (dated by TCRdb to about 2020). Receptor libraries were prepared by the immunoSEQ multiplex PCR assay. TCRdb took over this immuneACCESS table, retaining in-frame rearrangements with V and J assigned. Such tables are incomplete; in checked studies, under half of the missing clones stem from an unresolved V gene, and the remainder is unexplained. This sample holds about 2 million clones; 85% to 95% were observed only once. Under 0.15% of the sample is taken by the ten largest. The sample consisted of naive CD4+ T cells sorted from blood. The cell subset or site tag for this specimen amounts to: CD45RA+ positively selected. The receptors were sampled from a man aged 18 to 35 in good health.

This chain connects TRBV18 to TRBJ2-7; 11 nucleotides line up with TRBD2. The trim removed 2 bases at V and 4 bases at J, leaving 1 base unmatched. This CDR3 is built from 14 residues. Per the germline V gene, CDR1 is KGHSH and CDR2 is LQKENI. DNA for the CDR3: TGTGCCAGCTCACCATCTAGCGGGAGGTACGAGCAGTACTTC. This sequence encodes CASSPSSGRYEQYF.

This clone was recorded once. Written as DNA, the CDR3 is TGTGCCAGCAGCTTAGTTGCGGGACAGGGATCCTACGAGCAGTACTTC. It yields the protein CASSLVAGQGSYEQYF. The V and J genes are TRBV7-2 and TRBJ2-7, with 9 bases identical to TRBD1. The V segment lost 1 base and the J segment 1 base; nucleotides outside the gene matches: 5. The CDR3 is 16 amino acids. Germline CDR1 is SGHTA and CDR2 is FQGNSA.

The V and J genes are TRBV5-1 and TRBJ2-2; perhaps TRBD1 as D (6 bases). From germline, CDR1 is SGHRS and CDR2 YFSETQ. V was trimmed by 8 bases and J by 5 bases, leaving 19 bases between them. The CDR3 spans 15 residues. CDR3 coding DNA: TGCGCCAGTTCCCGGACAGACCTTTGGACCGGGGAGCTGTTTTTT. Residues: CASSRTDLWTGELFF.

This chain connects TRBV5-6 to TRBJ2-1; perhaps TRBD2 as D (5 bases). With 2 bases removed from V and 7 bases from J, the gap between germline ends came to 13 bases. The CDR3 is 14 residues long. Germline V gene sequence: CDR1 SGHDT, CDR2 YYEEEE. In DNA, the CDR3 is TGTGCCAGCAGCTTTCTAGACTACAGAAATGAGCAGTTCTTC. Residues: CASSFLDYRNEQFF.

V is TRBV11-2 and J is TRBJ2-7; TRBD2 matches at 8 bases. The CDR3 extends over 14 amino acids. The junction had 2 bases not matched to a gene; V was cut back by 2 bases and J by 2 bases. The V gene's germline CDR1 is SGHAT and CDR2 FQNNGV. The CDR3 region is CASSLTGGAYEQYF. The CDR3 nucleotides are TGTGCCAGCAGCTTAACGGGAGGGGCCTACGAGCAGTACTTC.

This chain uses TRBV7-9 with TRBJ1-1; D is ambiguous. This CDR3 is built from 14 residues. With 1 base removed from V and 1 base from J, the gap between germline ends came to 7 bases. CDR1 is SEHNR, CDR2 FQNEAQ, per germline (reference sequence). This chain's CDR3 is CASSLGETNTEAFF. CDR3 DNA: TGTGCCAGCAGCTTAGGGGAGACGAACACTGAAGCTTTCTTT.

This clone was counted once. The chain's CDR3 is CASSERGTGGGIGYTF. CDR3 sequence (DNA): TGTGCCAGCAGTGAAAGGGGGACAGGAGGCGGTATAGGCTACACCTTC. The rearrangement joins TRBV6-1 to TRBJ1-2, with 8 positions matching TRBD1. V was pared by 2 bases and J by 8 bases, with 13 bases of the junction left unmatched. From germline, CDR1 is MNHNS and CDR2 SASEGT. CDR3 length: 16 amino acids.

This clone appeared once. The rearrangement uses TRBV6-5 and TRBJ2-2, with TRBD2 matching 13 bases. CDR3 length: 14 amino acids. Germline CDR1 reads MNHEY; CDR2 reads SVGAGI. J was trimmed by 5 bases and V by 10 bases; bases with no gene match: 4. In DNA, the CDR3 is TGTGCCACCAGACTAGCGGGAGGTACCGGGGAGCTGTTTTTT. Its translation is CATRLAGGTGELFF.

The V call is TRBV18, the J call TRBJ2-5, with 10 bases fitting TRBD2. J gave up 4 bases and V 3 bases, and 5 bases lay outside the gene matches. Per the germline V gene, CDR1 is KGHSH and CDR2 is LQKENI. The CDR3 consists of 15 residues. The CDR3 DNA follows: TGTGCCAGCTCACCCAGAGGGACTAGCGTAGAGACCCAGTACTTC. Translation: CASSPRGTSVETQYF.

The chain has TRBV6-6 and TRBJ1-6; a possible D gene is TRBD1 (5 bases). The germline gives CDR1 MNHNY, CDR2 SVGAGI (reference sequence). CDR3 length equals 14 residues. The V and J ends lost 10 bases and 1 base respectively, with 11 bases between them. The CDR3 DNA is TGTGCCACCGTGGGGGGTTCCTATAATTCACCCCTCCACTTT. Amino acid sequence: CATVGGSYNSPLHF.